This TCR beta chain is from a study of radiotherapy plus CTLA-4 blockade in lung cancer. About the research overall: Objective responses were seen in around a sixth of patients, disease control in 31%. General study findings and limits: There was expansion of tumor-derived TCR clones in blood after radiotherapy plus ipilimumab. The authors reported that early blood T cell clone dynamics, with interferon-beta, best predicted response.

Notes on this clone: Its antigen remains unidentified.

The germline V gene encodes CDR1 LGHNT and CDR2 FRNRAP. The CDR3 is 14 amino acids. V lost 8 bases to trimming and J lost 2 bases, with 13 bases between them. The table came from immunoSEQ multiplex PCR; TCRdb's copy has only in-frame clones and leaves some out. The sample shows tens of thousands of clones, approximately 75% of them seen only once. This material consisted of peripheral blood, taken from a patient treated with radiotherapy plus ipilimumab. This receptor was obtained from a human donor with non-small cell lung cancer who had a complete response to radiotherapy plus ipilimumab. The chain couples TRBV12-5 to TRBJ1-5; the D gene is possibly TRBD1 (6 bases). The CDR3 loop reads CASSEDSRNQPQHF. CDR3 DNA: TGTGCTAGTAGTGAGGACAGCCGCAATCAGCCCCAGCATTTT.